The T cell receptor beta chain under discussion was sequenced for a study of Graves' ophthalmopathy and Graves' hyperthyroidism. Study-wide findings and caveats: Most expanded clonotypes in thyroid above 0.001 frequency also showed up in blood. Ophthalmopathy could be told apart from stable hyperthyroidism by a 13-signature model (about 88% sensitivity, around 79% specificity).

RNA transcripts were the template, and TCR beta CDR3 regions were amplified from them. The first round was an RT-PCR with HTBI primers, and the second round was a multiplex PCR. MiXCR was run by TCRdb on the multiplex PCR reads, yielding one entry per CDR3 protein. The sample comprises around 340,000 distinct CDR3 sequences, about a sixth of which are singletons, and 12% rests with the top ten. The junction had 6 bases not matched to a gene; V was cut back by 4 bases and J by 5 bases. The CDR3 contains 14 residues. The germline V gene encodes CDR1 SGHTA and CDR2 FQGNSA. Moderate-to-severe activity, CAS ≥3, NOSPECS ≥4 and duration under 3 months were recorded for donors with ophthalmopathy. PBMCs came from 10 ml of fresh peripheral blood. A word on this clonotype: What it binds is not known.

Material for sequencing was peripheral blood. This TCR came from an adult man with Graves' ophthalmopathy. This sequence joins TRBV7-2 and TRBJ2-7; the match to TRBD2 covers 9 bases. The CDR3 DNA reads as TGTGCCAGCAGCTCTGGACTAGCGATCCACGAGCAGTACTTC. It specifies CASSSGLAIHEQYF.